Listed below are T cell receptor beta chains from one sample, sequenced in a study of T cell responses to AZD1222 COVID-19 vaccine. The table came from immunoSEQ multiplex PCR; TCRdb's copy has only in-frame clones and leaves some out. The repertoire holds around 78,000 clones, nearly 85% seen once, with about 3% in the top ten. The material was peripheral blood, obtained on day 0 of AZD1222 vaccination. Receptors were obtained from an adult in good health. Both conserved end residues are part of each CDR3. The D gene is left open where the match is weak. Size is stated for part of the rows, as once, few or many counts, or as a class when the clone is expanded.

V gene: TRBV27; CDR3 length: 14; D gene: -; J gene: TRBJ1-1; clone size: -; CDR3 DNA: TGTGCCAGCAGTCCTCAGGGATCGAACACTGAAGCTTTCTTT; CDR3 protein: CASSPQGSNTEAFF
V gene: TRBV7-9; CDR3 length: 12; D gene: -; J gene: TRBJ2-1; clone size: once; CDR3 DNA: TGTGCCAGCAGCTTAGGCCTACCAGGGCAGTTCTTC; CDR3 protein: CASSLGLPGQFF
V gene: TRBV10-3; CDR3 length: 15; D gene: -; J gene: TRBJ1-6; clone size: -; CDR3 DNA: TGTGCCATCAGTGGGGACGGTCCAGTGAATTCACCCCTCCACTTT; CDR3 protein: CAISGDGPVNSPLHF
V gene: TRBV5-6; CDR3 length: 12; D gene: -; J gene: TRBJ1-1; clone size: -; CDR3 DNA: TGTGCCAGCAGCTTCCCCAACACTGAAGCTTTCTTT; CDR3 protein: CASSFPNTEAFF
V gene: TRBV2; CDR3 length: 14; D gene: -; J gene: TRBJ2-7; clone size: -; CDR3 DNA: TGTGCCAGCAGTGAAGCCTTCTCCCCCTACGAGCAGTACTTC; CDR3 protein: CASSEAFSPYEQYF
V gene: TRBV19; CDR3 length: 12; D gene: -; J gene: TRBJ1-2; clone size: -; CDR3 DNA: TGTGCCAGTAGTGGGCCAGGGTATGGCTACACCTTC; CDR3 protein: CASSGPGYGYTF
V gene: TRBV4-1; CDR3 length: 15; D gene: -; J gene: TRBJ2-2; clone size: medium-sized; CDR3 DNA: TGCGCCAGCAGCCAAGTAGGGGGGAACACCGGGGAGCTGTTTTTT; CDR3 protein: CASSQVGGNTGELFF
V gene: TRBV13; CDR3 length: 13; D gene: TRBD1; J gene: TRBJ2-2; clone size: -; CDR3 DNA: TGTGCCAGCAGCTTTGGGACAGTCGGGGAGCTGTTTTTT; CDR3 protein: CASSFGTVGELFF
V gene: TRBV25-1; CDR3 length: 17; D gene: -; J gene: TRBJ2-2; clone size: -; CDR3 DNA: TGTGCCAGCAGTGAATATACGGGTCGCGGGAACACCGGGGAGCTGTTTTTT; CDR3 protein: CASSEYTGRGNTGELFF
V gene: TRBV4-3; CDR3 length: 14; D gene: -; J gene: TRBJ1-6; clone size: -; CDR3 DNA: TGCGCCAGCAGCCAAGACGAAGTTGGCTCACCCCTCCACTTT; CDR3 protein: CASSQDEVGSPLHF
V gene: TRBV5-1; CDR3 length: 14; D gene: -; J gene: TRBJ1-4; clone size: -; CDR3 DNA: TGCGCCAGCAGCTTGGGTTCGACAGTTGAAAAACTGTTTTTT; CDR3 protein: CASSLGSTVEKLFF
V gene: TRBV7-2; CDR3 length: 15; D gene: -; J gene: TRBJ2-7; clone size: -; CDR3 DNA: TGTGCCAGCAGCTTAGGAGACCGGCGGGGCCACGAGCAGTACTTC; CDR3 protein: CASSLGDRRGHEQYF